These 24 T cell receptor beta chains were all obtained from the same sample, sequenced in a study of T cells in localized non-small cell lung cancer (dated by TCRdb to 2019 to 2021). The method was the immunoSEQ multiplex PCR assay. The clones in this table, taken by TCRdb from immuneACCESS, are in-frame only. Not every clone is retained; where verified, under half of the shortfall comes from an unresolved V gene, and the cause of the rest is unknown. This sample has approximately 72,000 clones in its table, and 84% of those were observed once. About 13% of the sample is taken by the ten largest. Material: peripheral blood, obtained before any cancer treatment. These receptors were collected from a female donor at least 60 years old with stage I lung adenocarcinoma.

This clone was observed once. The chain combines TRBV27 with TRBJ2-3, with 8 bases that match TRBD2. CDR3 length equals 16 residues. CDR1 MNHEY and CDR2 SMNVEV come from the germline V gene (reference sequence). J gave up 1 base and V 2 bases, and 5 bases lay outside the gene matches. The CDR3 is CASSLRGLGGTDTQYF. Written as DNA, the CDR3 is TGTGCCAGCAGTTTACGGGGACTAGGGGGCACAGATACGCAGTATTTT.

This clone was recorded a few times. The chain carries TRBV7-9 and TRBJ2-3; TRBD2 aligns across 13 bases. The CDR3 extends over 16 amino acids. Per the germline V gene, CDR1 is SEHNR and CDR2 is FQNEAQ (reference sequence). After removal of 5 bases from V and 6 bases from J, the junction contained 8 bases not matched to a gene. The CDR3 DNA reads TGTGCCAGCAGCACCGGACTAGCGGGAGCTGGTGATACGCAGTATTTT. This sequence encodes CASSTGLAGAGDTQYF.

The rearrangement uses TRBV6-5 and TRBJ2-5; tentative D call: TRBD2 (7 bases). The CDR3 extends over 14 amino acids. Looked up from germline, CDR1 is MNHEY and CDR2 is SVGAGI. V lost 6 bases to trimming and J lost 7 bases, with 18 bases between them. CDR3 region: CASSPGQTGGTQYF. The CDR3 region has the DNA TGTGCCAGCAGCCCCGGACAGACGGGAGGGACCCAGTACTTC.

The V gene is TRBV29-1, the J gene TRBJ1-1; tentative D call: TRBD1 (6 bases). V gave up 4 bases and J gave up 0 bases, with 15 bases separating them. CDR1 is SQVTM, CDR2 ANQGSEA, per germline. The CDR3 runs 15 residues. The CDR3: CSVGARGQLNTEAFF. CDR3 DNA sequence: TGCAGCGTTGGAGCCAGGGGACAATTGAACACTGAAGCTTTCTTT. Complete variable domain (other parts from reference TRBV29-1 and TRBJ1-1): SAVISQKPSRDICQRGTSLTIQCQVDSQVTMMFWYRQQPGQSLTLIATANQGSEATYESGFVIDKFPISRPNLTFSTLTVSNMSPEDSSIYLCSVGARGQLNTEAFFGQGTRLTVV.

The chain recombines TRBV6-5 with TRBJ1-5; 10 bases match TRBD1. This CDR3 has 16 amino acids. The junction had 7 bases not matched to a gene; V was cut back by 4 bases and J by 4 bases. CDR1 is MNHEY, CDR2 SVGAGI, per germline. CDR3 loop: CASSSRDRGGNQPQHF. The CDR3 coding sequence is TGTGCCAGCAGTTCCCGGGACAGGGGAGGAAATCAGCCCCAGCATTTT.

The V and J genes are TRBV7-9 and TRBJ1-1; the D gene is possibly TRBD1 (5 bases). V was clipped by 5 bases and J by 3 bases, with 19 bases between them. This CDR3 is 16 amino acids long. CDR1 is SEHNR and CDR2 is FQNEAQ in the germline V gene (reference sequence). CDR3 DNA: TGTGCCAGCAGCATCGGTCCGGGGCGCGGGGACACTGAAGCTTTCTTT. Its translation is CASSIGPGRGDTEAFF.

The genes are TRBV5-4 and TRBJ2-4, with D tentatively TRBD1 (5 bases). The V gene lost 1 base and the J gene lost 5 bases, with 7 bases spanning the gap. Germline CDR1 and CDR2: SGHNT and YYREEE (reference sequence). The CDR3 loop spans 13 amino acids. The DNA of the CDR3 is TGTGCCAGCAGCTTGACAGGCGAAAACATTCAGTACTTC. This codes for CASSLTGENIQYF.

This sequence joins TRBV4-1 and TRBJ2-1; the match to TRBD2 covers 8 bases. J gave up 6 bases and V 0 bases, and 7 bases lay outside the gene matches. Per the germline V gene, CDR1 is MGHRA and CDR2 is YSYEKL. This CDR3 has 16 amino acids. CDR3 sequence (DNA): TGCGCCAGCAGCCAAGATCCCCTAGCGGGTATCAATGAGCAGTTCTTC. Translating gives CASSQDPLAGINEQFF.

This clone was counted once. V gene TRBV13 combines with J gene TRBJ2-3, with TRBD2 matching over 12 bases. The CDR3 runs 15 residues. CDR1 PRHDT and CDR2 FYEKMQ come from the germline V gene (reference sequence). V lost 5 bases and J lost 8; bases outside the gene matches: 8. Written as DNA, the CDR3 is TGTGCCAGCAGCCCAGAGGGACTAGCGGGCGGTACGCAGTATTTT. It yields the protein CASSPEGLAGGTQYF.

The sample holds one count of this clone. The rearrangement links TRBV6-4 to TRBJ2-1; 10 nucleotides agree with TRBD1. With V trimmed by 4 bases and J by 7 bases, 7 bases remained unmatched. Per the germline V gene, CDR1 is MRHNA and CDR2 is SNTAGT. The CDR3 runs to 15 residues. CDR3: CASSVGQGMRNEQFF. The CDR3 coding sequence is TGTGCCAGCAGTGTGGGACAGGGGATGAGGAATGAGCAGTTCTTC.

This chain joins TRBV6-1 and TRBJ2-3, with D tentatively TRBD2 (5 bases). This CDR3 contains 17 residues. The germline CDR1 and CDR2 sequences are MNHNS and SASEGT. The ends were cut back, 4 bases at V and 3 bases at J, with 20 bases in the middle. The DNA for the CDR3 is TGTGCCAGCAGTGTGGACCAGCGCCCCCGGGGAACAGATACGCAGTATTTT. Its translation: CASSVDQRPRGTDTQYF.

This clone was counted a single time. The chain combines TRBV6-6 with TRBJ2-2, with a tentative D call TRBD1 (5 bases). The CDR3 covers 15 residues. Trimming stripped 2 bases from V and 6 bases from J, with 13 bases between. CDR1 and CDR2 (germline): MNHNY, SVGAGI (reference sequence). Here the CDR3 reads CASSYRQGRAGELFF. The CDR3 DNA reads as TGTGCCAGCAGTTACCGGCAGGGAAGGGCCGGGGAGCTGTTTTTT.

This chain links TRBV16 with TRBJ1-5; D is possibly TRBD1 (5 bases). In germline, CDR1 is KGHSY, CDR2 FQNENV. The CDR3 is 21 amino acids. V gave up 4 bases and J gave up 4 bases, with 32 bases separating them. CDR3: CASSPNPPPRYSRDQNQPQHF. The CDR3 DNA reads TGTGCCAGCAGCCCAAACCCTCCGCCCCGGTATTCACGGGACCAAAATCAGCCCCAGCATTTT.

This chain connects TRBV30 to TRBJ2-5; possible D gene TRBD2, 5 bases. V was shortened by 5 bases and J by 5 bases, with 12 bases between the two germline ends. The CDR3 is 12 amino acids. The germline CDR1 and CDR2 sequences are GTSNPN and SVGIG (reference sequence). The chain's CDR3 is CAWSRVIETQYF. In DNA, the CDR3 is TGTGCCTGGTCGCGGGTGATTGAGACCCAGTACTTC.

The chain joins TRBV6-5 to TRBJ1-6; D is perhaps TRBD1 (5 bases). The CDR3 loop spans 12 amino acids. Germline values: CDR1 MNHEY, CDR2 SVGAGI. V lost 4 bases, J lost 10 bases, and 8 bases lay in between. As DNA, the CDR3 is TGTGCCAGCAGTTCAGGGATCTCACCCCTCCACTTT. This translates into CASSSGISPLHF.

This chain joins TRBV5-1 and TRBJ2-2; possibly TRBD2 for D (6 bases). Germline loops: CDR1 SGHRS, CDR2 YFSETQ. V was shortened by 6 bases and J by 0 bases, with 9 bases between the two germline ends. This CDR3 has 14 residues. The CDR3 here is CASNRDSNTGELFF. CDR3 DNA sequence: TGCGCCAGCAACCGGGACTCGAACACCGGGGAGCTGTTTTTT.

V usage is TRBV11-2 and J usage is TRBJ2-5, with TRBD1 as a possible D gene (5 bases). Germline CDR1 is SGHAT and CDR2 is FQNNGV. The V end was cut by 5 bases, the J end by 2 bases, with 21 bases between. The CDR3 totals 17 residues. CDR3 protein: CASSPTPRAFTQETQYF. In DNA form, the CDR3 reads TGTGCCAGCAGCCCAACCCCCAGGGCGTTCACGCAAGAGACCCAGTACTTC.

V usage is TRBV6-6 and J usage is TRBJ2-7; 7 nucleotides match TRBD1. CDR3 length: 15 residues. V lost 1 base to trimming and J lost 3 bases; unmatched junction nucleotides: 6. In germline, CDR1 is MNHNY, CDR2 SVGAGI (reference sequence). CDR3 sequence reads: CASSYLSGQDYEQYF. In nucleotides, the CDR3 is TGTGCCAGCAGTTACTTAAGCGGACAGGACTACGAGCAGTACTTC.

The chain has TRBV5-4 and TRBJ1-4; D unclear. With 0 bases removed from V and 5 bases from J, the gap between germline ends came to 5 bases. The germline V gene encodes CDR1 SGHNT and CDR2 YYREEE (reference sequence). The CDR3 has 13 residues. In DNA form, the CDR3 reads TGTGCCAGCAGCTTGGCACTAAATGAAAAACTGTTTTTT. Translation gives CASSLALNEKLFF.

The rearrangement joins TRBV2 to TRBJ1-2; 7 nucleotides match TRBD1. The CDR3 contains 13 residues. Germline V gene data show CDR1 as SNHLY and CDR2 as FYNNEI. V dropped 7 bases and J dropped 7; count of bases not matched to a gene: 9. As DNA, the CDR3 is TGTGCCAGCACACCGACAGGGTTAAGTGGCTACACCTTC. It is translated as CASTPTGLSGYTF.

The chain joins TRBV9 to TRBJ2-4; 8 positions agree with TRBD1. The CDR3 covers 14 residues. Germline V gene data show CDR1 as SGDLS and CDR2 as YYNGEE. The junction had 4 bases not matched to a gene; V was cut back by 3 bases and J by 5 bases. CDR3 in amino acids: CASSAPGQENIQYF. The CDR3 DNA follows: TGTGCCAGCAGCGCCCCGGGACAGGAAAACATTCAGTACTTC.

This clone has just a few counts. The V call is TRBV6-5, the J call TRBJ1-1; D unclear. Between the trimmed V and J ends, which lost 0 bases and 1 base, there was a span of 6 bases. Germline V gene sequence: CDR1 MNHEY, CDR2 SVGAGI. The length of the CDR3 is 14 residues. CDR3 sequence reads: CASSYSRPNTEAFF. DNA of the CDR3: TGTGCCAGCAGTTACTCGAGGCCGAACACTGAAGCTTTCTTT.

The rearrangement uses TRBV19 and TRBJ1-6; perhaps TRBD1 as D (6 bases). Between the trimmed V and J ends, which lost 11 bases and 7 bases, there was a span of 15 bases. This CDR3 has 13 amino acids. Germline CDR1 is LNHDA and CDR2 is SQIVND (reference sequence). The CDR3 DNA follows: TGTGCCGCCCAGGGGTCAGGGAATTCACCCCTCCACTTT. It is translated as CAAQGSGNSPLHF.

V and J are TRBV18 and TRBJ2-4, with 7 nucleotides matching TRBD2. V shed 3 bases and J 2 bases; nucleotides not matched to a gene: 7. The germline V gene encodes CDR1 KGHSH and CDR2 LQKENI. The CDR3 covers 16 residues. CDR3 coding DNA: TGTGCCAGCTCACCGGCGGGGGTTGTAACCAAAAACATTCAGTACTTC. It translates to CASSPAGVVTKNIQYF.